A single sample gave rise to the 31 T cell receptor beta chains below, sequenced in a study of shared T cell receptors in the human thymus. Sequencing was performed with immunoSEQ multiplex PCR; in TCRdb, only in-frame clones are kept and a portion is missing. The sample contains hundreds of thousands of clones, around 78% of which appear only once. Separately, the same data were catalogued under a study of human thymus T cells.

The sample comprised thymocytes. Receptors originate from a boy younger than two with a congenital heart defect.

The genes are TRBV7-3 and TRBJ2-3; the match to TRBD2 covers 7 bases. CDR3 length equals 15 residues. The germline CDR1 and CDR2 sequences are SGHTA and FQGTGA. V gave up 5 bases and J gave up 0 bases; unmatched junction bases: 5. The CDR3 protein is CASSRGGRSTDTQYF. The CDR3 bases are TGTGCCAGCAGCCGGGGCGGGAGAAGCACAGATACGCAGTATTTT.

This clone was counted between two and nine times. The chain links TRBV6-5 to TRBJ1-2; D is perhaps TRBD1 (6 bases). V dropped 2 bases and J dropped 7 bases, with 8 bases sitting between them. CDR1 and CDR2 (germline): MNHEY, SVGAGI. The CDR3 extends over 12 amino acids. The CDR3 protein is CASSYGGAGYTF. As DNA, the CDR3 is TGTGCCAGCAGTTACGGGGGGGCTGGCTACACCTTC.

The CDR3, as DNA: TGTGCCAGCAGTGAAAGGTGGAGGCGGAACACTGAAGCTTTCTTT. The encoded protein is CASSERWRRNTEAFF. The V gene is TRBV2, the J gene TRBJ1-1; D uncertain. CDR1 is SNHLY and CDR2 is FYNNEI in the germline V gene. V gave up 2 bases and J gave up 1 base, with 11 bases separating them. The CDR3 is made up of 15 amino acids.

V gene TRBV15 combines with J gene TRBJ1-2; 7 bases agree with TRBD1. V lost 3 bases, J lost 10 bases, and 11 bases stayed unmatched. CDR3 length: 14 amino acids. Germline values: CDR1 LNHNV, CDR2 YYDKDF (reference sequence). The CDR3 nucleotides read TGTGCCACCAGCAGCTACAGGGGAATAGTGGCCTACACCTTC. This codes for CATSSYRGIVAYTF.

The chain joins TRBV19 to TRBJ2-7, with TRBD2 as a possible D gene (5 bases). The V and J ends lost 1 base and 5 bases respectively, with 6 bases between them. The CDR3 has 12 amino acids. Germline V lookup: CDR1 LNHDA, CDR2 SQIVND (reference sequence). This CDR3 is CASSIGRDEQYF. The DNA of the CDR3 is TGTGCCAGTAGTATAGGGCGGGACGAGCAGTACTTC.

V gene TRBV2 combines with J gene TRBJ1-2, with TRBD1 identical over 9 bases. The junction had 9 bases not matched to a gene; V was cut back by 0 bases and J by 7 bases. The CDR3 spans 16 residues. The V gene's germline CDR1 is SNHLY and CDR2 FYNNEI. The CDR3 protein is CASSEAMTGGKVGYTF. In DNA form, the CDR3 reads TGTGCCAGCAGTGAAGCCATGACAGGGGGGAAGGTTGGCTACACCTTC.

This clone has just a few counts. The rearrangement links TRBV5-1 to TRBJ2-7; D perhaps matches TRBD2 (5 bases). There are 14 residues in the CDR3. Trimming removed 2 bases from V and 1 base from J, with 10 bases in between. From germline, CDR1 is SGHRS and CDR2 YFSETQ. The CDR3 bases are TGCGCCAGCAGCTTAAGACTACATTCCTACGAGCAGTACTTC. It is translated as CASSLRLHSYEQYF.

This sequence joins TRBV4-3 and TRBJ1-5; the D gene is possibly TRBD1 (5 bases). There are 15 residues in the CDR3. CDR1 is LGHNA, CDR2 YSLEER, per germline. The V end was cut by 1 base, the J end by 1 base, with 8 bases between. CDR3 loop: CASSQGRDSNQPQHF. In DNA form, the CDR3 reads TGCGCCAGCAGCCAAGGGAGGGACAGCAATCAGCCCCAGCATTTT.

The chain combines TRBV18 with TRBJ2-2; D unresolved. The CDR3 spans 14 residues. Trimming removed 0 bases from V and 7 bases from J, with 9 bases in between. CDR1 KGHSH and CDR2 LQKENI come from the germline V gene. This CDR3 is CASSPPAMVGELFF. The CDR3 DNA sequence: TGTGCCAGCTCACCACCGGCCATGGTCGGGGAGCTGTTTTTT.

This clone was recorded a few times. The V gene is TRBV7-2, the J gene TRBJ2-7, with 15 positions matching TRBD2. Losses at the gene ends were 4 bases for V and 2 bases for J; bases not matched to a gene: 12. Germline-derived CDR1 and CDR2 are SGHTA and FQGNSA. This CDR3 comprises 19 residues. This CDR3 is CASSSFLGLAGGHTYEQYF. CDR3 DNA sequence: TGTGCCAGCAGCTCTTTCCTAGGACTAGCGGGAGGGCATACCTACGAGCAGTACTTC.

The CDR3 bases are TGTGCCAGCAGCGGGAGGGAGAGCTCCTACGAGCAGTACTTC. It specifies CASSGRESSYEQYF. J is TRBJ2-7 and V is TRBV25-1, with 8 bases identical to TRBD2. CDR1 is MGHDK and CDR2 is SYGVNS in the germline V gene. This CDR3 comprises 14 residues. J gave up 0 bases and V 6 bases, and 4 bases lay outside the gene matches.

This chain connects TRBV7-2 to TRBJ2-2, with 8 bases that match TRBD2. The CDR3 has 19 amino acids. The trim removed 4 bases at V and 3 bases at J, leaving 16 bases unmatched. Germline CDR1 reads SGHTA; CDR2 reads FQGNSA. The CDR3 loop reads CASSCLERGPSEYTGELFF. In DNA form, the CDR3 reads TGTGCCAGCAGCTGCTTAGAGCGGGGGCCTAGCGAATACACCGGGGAGCTGTTTTTT.

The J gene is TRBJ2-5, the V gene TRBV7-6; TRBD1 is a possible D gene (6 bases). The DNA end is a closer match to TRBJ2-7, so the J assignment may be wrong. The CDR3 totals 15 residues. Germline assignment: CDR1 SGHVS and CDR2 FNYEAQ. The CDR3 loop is CASSWGQTGSYEQYF. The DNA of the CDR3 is TGTGCCAGCAGCTGGGGTCAGACAGGATCCTACGAGCAGTACTTC.

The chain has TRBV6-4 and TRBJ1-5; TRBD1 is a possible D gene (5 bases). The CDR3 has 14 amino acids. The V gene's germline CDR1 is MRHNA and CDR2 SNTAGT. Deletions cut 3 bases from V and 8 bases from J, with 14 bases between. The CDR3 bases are TGTGCCAGCAGTGAAGGAGGGGCTGCGAAGCCCCAGCATTTT. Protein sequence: CASSEGGAAKPQHF.

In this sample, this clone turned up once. The CDR3, as DNA: TGTGCCAGCCCCGGACAGGGAACGGATGGCTACACCTTC. Amino acids: CASPGQGTDGYTF. The genes are TRBV2 and TRBJ1-2, with 8 bases lining up with TRBD1. Germline CDR1 reads SNHLY; CDR2 reads FYNNEI. This CDR3 is built from 13 residues. The trim removed 8 bases at V and 6 bases at J, leaving 8 bases unmatched.

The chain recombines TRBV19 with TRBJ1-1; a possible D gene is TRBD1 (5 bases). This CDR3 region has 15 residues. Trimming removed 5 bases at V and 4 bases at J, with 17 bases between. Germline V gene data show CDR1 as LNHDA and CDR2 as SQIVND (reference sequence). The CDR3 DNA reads TGTGCCAGTAGTGTCAACAGGCCTTTGGGCACTGAAGCTTTCTTT. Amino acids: CASSVNRPLGTEAFF.

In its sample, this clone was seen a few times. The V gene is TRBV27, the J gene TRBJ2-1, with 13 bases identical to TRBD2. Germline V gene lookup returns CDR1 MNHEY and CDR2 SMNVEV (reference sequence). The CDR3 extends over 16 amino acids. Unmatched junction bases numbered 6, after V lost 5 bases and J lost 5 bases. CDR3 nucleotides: TGTGCCAGCAGTCCCCTTACTAGCGGGAGGGACAATGAGCAGTTCTTC. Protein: CASSPLTSGRDNEQFF.

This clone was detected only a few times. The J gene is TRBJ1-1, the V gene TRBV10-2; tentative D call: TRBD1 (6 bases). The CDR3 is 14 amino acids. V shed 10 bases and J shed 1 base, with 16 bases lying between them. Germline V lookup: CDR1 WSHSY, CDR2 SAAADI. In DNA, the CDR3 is TGCGCCACATCCTCAGGGGACCAGAACACTGAAGCTTTCTTT. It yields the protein CATSSGDQNTEAFF.

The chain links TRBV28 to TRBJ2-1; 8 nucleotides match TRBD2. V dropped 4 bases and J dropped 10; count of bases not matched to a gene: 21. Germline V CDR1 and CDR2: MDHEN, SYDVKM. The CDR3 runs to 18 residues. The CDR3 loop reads CASSSRSGDSPCDWEQFF. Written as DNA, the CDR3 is TGTGCCAGCAGTTCCCGTAGCGGGGATTCCCCCTGCGATTGGGAGCAGTTCTTC.

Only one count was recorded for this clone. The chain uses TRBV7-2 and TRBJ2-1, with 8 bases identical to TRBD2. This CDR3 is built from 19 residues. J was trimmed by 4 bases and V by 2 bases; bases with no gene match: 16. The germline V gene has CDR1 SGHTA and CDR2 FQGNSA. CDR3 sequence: CASSLRWPLAGSPYNEQFF. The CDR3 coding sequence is TGTGCCAGCAGCTTAAGGTGGCCTTTAGCGGGAAGTCCTTACAATGAGCAGTTCTTC.

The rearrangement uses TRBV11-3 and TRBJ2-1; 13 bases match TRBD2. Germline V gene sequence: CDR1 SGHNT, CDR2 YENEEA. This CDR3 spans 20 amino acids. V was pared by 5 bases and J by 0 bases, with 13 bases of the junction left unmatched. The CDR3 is CASSGGIGTSGTRSYNEQFF. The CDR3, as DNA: TGTGCCAGCAGCGGGGGGATTGGGACTAGCGGGACCCGCTCCTACAATGAGCAGTTCTTC.

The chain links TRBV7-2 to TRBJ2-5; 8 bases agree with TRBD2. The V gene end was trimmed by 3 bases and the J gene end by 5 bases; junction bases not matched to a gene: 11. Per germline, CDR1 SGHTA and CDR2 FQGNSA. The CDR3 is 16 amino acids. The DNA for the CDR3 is TGTGCCAGCAGCTTCAGTCCCGGGAGGGGCTCGGAGACCCAGTACTTC. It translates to CASSFSPGRGSETQYF. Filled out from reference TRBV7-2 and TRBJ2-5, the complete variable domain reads GAGVSQSPSNKVTEKGKDVELRCDPISGHTALYWYRQSLGQGLEFLIYFQGNSAPDKSGLPSDRFSAERTGGSVSTLTIQRTQQEDSAVYLCASSFSPGRGSETQYFGPGTRLLVL.

CDR3 region: CASSGLAGVGVRAKNIQYF. The CDR3 DNA sequence: TGTGCCAGCAGTGGTCTAGCGGGAGTGGGCGTTAGGGCCAAAAACATTCAGTACTTC. The rearrangement uses TRBV6-1 and TRBJ2-4, with 10 bases that match TRBD2. CDR1 and CDR2 from the germline V gene are MNHNS and SASEGT. There are 19 residues in the CDR3. Unmatched junction bases numbered 13, after V lost 4 bases and J lost 1 base.

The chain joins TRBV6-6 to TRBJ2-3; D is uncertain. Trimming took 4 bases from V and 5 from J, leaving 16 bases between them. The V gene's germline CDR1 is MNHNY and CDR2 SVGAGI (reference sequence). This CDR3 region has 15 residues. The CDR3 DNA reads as TGTGCCAGCAGTTTCCCCTGTGTTCGCGGAGATACGCAGTATTTT. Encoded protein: CASSFPCVRGDTQYF.

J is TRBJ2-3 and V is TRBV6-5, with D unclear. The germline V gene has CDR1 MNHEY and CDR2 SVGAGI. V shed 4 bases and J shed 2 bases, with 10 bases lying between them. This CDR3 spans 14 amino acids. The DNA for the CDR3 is TGTGCCAGCAGTTTGAGTTCCCCCACAGATACGCAGTATTTT. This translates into CASSLSSPTDTQYF.

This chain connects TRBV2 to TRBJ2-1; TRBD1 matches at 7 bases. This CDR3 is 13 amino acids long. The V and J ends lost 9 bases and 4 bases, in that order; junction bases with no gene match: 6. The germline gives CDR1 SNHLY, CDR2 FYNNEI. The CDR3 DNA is TGTGCCAGTAGCAGGGGGAAATACAATGAGCAGTTCTTC. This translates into CASSRGKYNEQFF.

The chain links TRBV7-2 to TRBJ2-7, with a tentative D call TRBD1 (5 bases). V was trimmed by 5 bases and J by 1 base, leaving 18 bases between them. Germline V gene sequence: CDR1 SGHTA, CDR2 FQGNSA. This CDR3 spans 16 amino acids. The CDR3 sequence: CASSLKVQVWSYEQYF. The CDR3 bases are TGTGCCAGCAGCCTTAAGGTACAGGTTTGGTCCTACGAGCAGTACTTC.

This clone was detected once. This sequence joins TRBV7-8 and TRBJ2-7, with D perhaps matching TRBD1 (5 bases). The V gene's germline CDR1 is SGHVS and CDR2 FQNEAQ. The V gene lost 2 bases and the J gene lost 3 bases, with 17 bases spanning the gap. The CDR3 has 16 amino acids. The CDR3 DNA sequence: TGTGCCAGCAGCTTAAGAGAACCACAGGAAAACTACGAGCAGTACTTC. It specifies CASSLREPQENYEQYF.

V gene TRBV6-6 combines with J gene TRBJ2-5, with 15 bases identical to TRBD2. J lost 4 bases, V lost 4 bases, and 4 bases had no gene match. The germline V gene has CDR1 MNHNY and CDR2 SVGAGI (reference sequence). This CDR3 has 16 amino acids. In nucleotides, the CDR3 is TGTGCCAGCAGTTCGCGGACTAGCGGGAGGGGAGAGACCCAGTACTTC. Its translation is CASSSRTSGRGETQYF.

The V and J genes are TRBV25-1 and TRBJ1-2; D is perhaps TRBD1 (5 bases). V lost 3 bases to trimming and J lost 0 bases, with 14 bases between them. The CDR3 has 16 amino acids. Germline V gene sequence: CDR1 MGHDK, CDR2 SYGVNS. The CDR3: CASSDSPGGTNYGYTF. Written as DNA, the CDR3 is TGTGCCAGCAGTGACTCCCCCGGGGGAACTAACTATGGCTACACCTTC.

The CDR3 here is CASSQERRVLAASNEQFF. CDR3 sequence (DNA): TGTGCCAGCAGCCAAGAAAGGCGTGTACTAGCGGCCTCCAATGAGCAGTTCTTC. The rearrangement joins TRBV14 to TRBJ2-1; TRBD2 agrees at 8 bases. The J segment lost 6 bases and the V segment lost 0 bases, leaving 13 bases of the junction unmatched. Germline lookup yields CDR1 SGHDN and CDR2 FVKESK. The CDR3 length is 18 residues. Variable domain in full (rest from reference TRBV14 and TRBJ2-1): EAGVTQFPSHSVIEKGQTVTLRCDPISGHDNLYWYRRVMGKEIKFLLHFVKESKQDESGMPNNRFLAERTGGTYSTLKVQPAELEDSGVYFCASSQERRVLAASNEQFFGPGTRLTVL.